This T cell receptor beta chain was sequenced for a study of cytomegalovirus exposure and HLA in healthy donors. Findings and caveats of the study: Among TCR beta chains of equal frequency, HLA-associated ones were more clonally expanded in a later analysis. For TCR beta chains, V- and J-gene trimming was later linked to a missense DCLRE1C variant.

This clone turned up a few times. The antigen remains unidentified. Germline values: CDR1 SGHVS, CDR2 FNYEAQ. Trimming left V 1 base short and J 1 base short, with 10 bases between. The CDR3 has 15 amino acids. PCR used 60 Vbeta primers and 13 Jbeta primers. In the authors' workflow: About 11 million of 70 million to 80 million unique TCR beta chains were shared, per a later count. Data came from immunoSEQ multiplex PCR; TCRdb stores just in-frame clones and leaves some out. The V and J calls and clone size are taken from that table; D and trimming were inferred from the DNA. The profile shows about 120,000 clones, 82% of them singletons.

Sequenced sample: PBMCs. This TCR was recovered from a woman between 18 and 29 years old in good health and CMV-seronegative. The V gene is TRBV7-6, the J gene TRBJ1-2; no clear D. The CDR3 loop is CASSLDEGLNYGYTF. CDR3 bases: TGTGCCAGCAGCTTAGATGAGGGCCTTAACTATGGCTACACCTTC.